The entry below describes one T cell receptor (beta chain). CDR3 length: 15 amino acids. Germline CDR1 is LGHNA and CDR2 is YSLEER. V was trimmed by 0 bases and J by 4 bases, leaving 10 bases between them. This record comes from a study of blood T cell repertoires in COVID-19. Background on the study: There were acute and convalescent COVID-19 samples, and they came from the United States, Italy and Spain. The cDNA or gDNA used as material had been derived from T cells, B-cell-depleted T cells, or PBMCs.

In terms of age and location, participants ranged from roughly 18 to 89 years and lived in around 22 US areas. The assay was immunoSEQ multiplex PCR, and TCRdb's table has in-frame clones only and misses some. Of 120,000 to 150,000 clones listed, roughly 84% are singletons. This clonotype was sampled from a woman between 50 and 59 years old who had been exposed to COVID-19. This chain uses TRBV4-3 with TRBJ2-1; weak D call: TRBD1 (5 bases). Sequences were obtained from PBMCs or T cells enriched from blood (not recorded which). CDR3 loop: CASSQEGRGYNEQFF. Written as DNA, the CDR3 is TGCGCCAGCAGCCAAGAGGGAAGGGGTTACAATGAGCAGTTCTTC.